This entry features one TCR beta chain sequence. The antigen is unknown. This sample also contains other DNA sequences that code for the same CDR3. The CDR3 runs 14 residues. Trimming cost V 1 base and J 2 bases, with 9 bases left between them. Germline loops: CDR1 LGHNA, CDR2 YSLEER. The sample belongs to a study of shared clonotypes between healthy human individuals. Findings of the study overall: Estimated richness was generally greater in naive than memory subsets. Unshared clonotypes carried lower generation probabilities than those common to all four donors. The study's rarefaction showed incomplete sorted-subset sequencing despite large depth. Few donors restricted represented genetic and exposure-history diversity.

CD8 cells regarded as naive lacked CD45RO, were positively chosen for CCR7, and omitted terminally differentiated effector memory CD45RA+ cells. This table comes from immunoSEQ multiplex PCR, and its TCRdb copy is limited to in-frame clones, with some not included. The sample lists roughly 570,000 clones, roughly 98% occurring once. Sequences were obtained from naive CD8+ T cells sorted from blood. This chain connects TRBV4-3 to TRBJ2-7; perhaps D is TRBD1 or TRBD2 (5 bases each). This sequence originates from a young man in good health. This chain's CDR3 is CASSQVSGPYEQYF. As DNA, the CDR3 is TGCGCCAGCAGCCAAGTTTCGGGACCCTACGAGCAGTACTTC.